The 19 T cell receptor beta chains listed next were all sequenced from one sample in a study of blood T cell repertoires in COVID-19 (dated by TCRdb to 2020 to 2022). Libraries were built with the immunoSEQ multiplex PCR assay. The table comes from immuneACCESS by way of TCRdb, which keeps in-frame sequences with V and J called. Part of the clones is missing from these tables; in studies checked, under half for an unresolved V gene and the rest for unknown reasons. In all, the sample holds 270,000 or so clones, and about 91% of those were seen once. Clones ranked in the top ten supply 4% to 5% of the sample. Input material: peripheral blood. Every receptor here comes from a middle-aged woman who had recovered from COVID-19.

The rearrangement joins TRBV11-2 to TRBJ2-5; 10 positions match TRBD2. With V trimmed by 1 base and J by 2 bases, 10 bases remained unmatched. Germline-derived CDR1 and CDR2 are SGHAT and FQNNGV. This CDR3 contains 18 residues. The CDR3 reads CASSLGGRLAGEQETQYF. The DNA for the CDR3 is TGTGCCAGCAGCTTAGGGGGCCGGCTAGCGGGAGAACAAGAGACCCAGTACTTC. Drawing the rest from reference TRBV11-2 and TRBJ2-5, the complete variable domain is EAGVAQSPRYKIIEKRQSVAFWCNPISGHATLYWYQQILGQGPKLLIQFQNNGVVDDSQLPKDRFSAERLKGVDSTLKIQPAKLEDSAVYLCASSLGGRLAGEQETQYFGPGTRLLVL.

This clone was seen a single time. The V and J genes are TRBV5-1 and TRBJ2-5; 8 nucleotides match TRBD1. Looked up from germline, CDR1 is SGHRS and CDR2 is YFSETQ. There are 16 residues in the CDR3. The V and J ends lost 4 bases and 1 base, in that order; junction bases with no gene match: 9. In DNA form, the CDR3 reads TGCGCCAGCAGCGGTCAGGGACAGGCTTTCCAAGAGACCCAGTACTTC. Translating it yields CASSGQGQAFQETQYF. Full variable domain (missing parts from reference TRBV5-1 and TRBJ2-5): KAGVTQTPRYLIKTRGQQVTLSCSPISGHRSVSWYQQTPGQGLQFLFEYFSETQRNKGNFPGRFSGRQFSNSRSEMNVSTLELGDSALYLCASSGQGQAFQETQYFGPGTRLLVL.

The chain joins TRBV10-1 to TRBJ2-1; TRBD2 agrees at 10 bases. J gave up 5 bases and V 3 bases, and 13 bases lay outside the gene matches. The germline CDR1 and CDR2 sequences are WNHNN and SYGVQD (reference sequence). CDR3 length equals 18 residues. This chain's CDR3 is CASSESTSGKRLHNEQFF. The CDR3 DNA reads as TGCGCCAGCAGTGAATCTACTAGCGGGAAAAGGCTCCACAATGAGCAGTTCTTC.

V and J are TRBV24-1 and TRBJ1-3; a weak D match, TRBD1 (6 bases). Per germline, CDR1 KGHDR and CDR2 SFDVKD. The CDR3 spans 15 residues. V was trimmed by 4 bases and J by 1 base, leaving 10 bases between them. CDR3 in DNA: TGTGCCACCAGTGACCCCGGACAGTCTGGAAACACCATATATTTT. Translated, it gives CATSDPGQSGNTIYF.

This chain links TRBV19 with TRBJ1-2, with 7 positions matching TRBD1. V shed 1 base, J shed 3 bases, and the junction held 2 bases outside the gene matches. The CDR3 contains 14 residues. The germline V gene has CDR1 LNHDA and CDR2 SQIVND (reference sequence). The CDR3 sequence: CASSIGDRYYGYTF. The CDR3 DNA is TGTGCCAGTAGTATAGGGGACAGATACTATGGCTACACCTTC.

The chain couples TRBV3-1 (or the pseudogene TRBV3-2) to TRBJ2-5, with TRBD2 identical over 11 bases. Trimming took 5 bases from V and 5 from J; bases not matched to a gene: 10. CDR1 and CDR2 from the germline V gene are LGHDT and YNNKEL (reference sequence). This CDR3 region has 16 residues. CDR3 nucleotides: TGTGCCAGCAGCTCCCATAGCGGGAGGGCCGGTGAGACCCAGTACTTC. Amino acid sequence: CASSSHSGRAGETQYF.

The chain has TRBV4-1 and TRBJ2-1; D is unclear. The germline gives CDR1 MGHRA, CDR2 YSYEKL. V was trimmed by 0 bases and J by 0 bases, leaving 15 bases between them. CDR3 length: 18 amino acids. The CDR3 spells CASSQEVLAASSYNEQFF. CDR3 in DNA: TGCGCCAGCAGCCAAGAGGTTCTGGCGGCGAGCTCCTACAATGAGCAGTTCTTC.

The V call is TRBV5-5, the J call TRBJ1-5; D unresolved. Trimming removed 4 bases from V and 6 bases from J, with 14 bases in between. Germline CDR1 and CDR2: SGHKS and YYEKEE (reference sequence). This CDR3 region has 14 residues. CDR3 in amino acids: CASSLESGGQPQHF. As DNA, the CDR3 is TGTGCCAGCAGCCTAGAGTCGGGTGGTCAGCCCCAGCATTTT. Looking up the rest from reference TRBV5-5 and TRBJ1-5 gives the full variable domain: DAGVTQSPTHLIKTRGQQVTLRCSPISGHKSVSWYQQVLGQGPQFIFQYYEKEERGRGNFPDRFSARQFPNYSSELNVNALLLGDSALYLCASSLESGGQPQHFGDGTRLSIL.

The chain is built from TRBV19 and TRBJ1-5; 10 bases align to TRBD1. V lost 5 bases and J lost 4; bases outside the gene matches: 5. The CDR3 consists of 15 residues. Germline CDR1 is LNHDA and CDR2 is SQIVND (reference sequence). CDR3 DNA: TGTGCCAGTAGTCCCCGGACAGGGGGGAATCAGCCCCAGCATTTT. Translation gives CASSPRTGGNQPQHF.

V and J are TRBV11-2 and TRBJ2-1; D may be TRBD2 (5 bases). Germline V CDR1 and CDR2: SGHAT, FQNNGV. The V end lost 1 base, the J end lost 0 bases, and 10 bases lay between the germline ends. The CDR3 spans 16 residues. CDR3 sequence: CASSLGGARSYNEQFF. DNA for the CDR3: TGTGCCAGCAGCTTAGGGGGAGCGCGCTCCTACAATGAGCAGTTCTTC.

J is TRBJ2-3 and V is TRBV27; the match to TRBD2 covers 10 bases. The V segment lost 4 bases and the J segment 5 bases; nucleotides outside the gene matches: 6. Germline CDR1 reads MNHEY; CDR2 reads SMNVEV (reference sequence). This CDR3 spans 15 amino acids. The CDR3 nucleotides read TGTGCCAGCAGTTCACCTAGCGGGGGTGTAGATACGCAGTATTTT. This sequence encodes CASSSPSGGVDTQYF.

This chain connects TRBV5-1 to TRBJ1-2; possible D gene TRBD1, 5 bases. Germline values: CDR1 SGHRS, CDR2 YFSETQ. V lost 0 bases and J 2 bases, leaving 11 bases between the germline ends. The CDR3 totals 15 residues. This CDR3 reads CASSLGVDRNYGYTF. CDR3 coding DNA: TGCGCCAGCAGCTTGGGGGTTGACAGAAACTATGGCTACACCTTC.

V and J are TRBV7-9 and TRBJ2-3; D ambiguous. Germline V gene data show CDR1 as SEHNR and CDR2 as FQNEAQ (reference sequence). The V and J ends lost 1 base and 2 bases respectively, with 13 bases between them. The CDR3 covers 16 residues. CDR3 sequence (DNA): TGTGCCAGCAGCTTAGATGTGGCCGGGTACACAGATACGCAGTATTTT. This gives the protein CASSLDVAGYTDTQYF.

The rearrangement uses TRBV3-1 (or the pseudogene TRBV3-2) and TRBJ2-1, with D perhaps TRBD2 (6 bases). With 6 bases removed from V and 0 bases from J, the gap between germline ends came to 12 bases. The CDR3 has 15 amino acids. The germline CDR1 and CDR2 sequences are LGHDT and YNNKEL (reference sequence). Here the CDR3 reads CASSQVGSSYNEQFF. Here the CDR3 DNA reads TGTGCCAGCAGTCAGGTCGGGAGCTCCTACAATGAGCAGTTCTTC.

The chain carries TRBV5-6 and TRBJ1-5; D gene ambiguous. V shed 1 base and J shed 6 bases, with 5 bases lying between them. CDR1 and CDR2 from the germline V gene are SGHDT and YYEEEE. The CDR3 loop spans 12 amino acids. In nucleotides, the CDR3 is TGTGCCAGCAGCTTGACCGGTCAGCCCCAGCATTTT. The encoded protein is CASSLTGQPQHF.

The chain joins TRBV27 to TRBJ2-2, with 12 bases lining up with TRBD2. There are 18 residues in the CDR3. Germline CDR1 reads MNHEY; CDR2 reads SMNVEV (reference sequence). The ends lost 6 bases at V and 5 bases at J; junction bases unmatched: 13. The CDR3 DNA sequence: TGTGCCAGCAGCCCCTTAACTAGCGGGGGGACGAGGACCGGGGAGCTGTTTTTT. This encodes CASSPLTSGGTRTGELFF.

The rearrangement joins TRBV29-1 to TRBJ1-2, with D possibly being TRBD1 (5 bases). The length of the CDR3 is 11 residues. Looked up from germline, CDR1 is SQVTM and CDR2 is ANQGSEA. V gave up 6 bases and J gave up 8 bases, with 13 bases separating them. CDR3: CSVGEGRGYTF. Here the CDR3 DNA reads TGCAGCGTCGGGGAGGGACGCGGCTACACCTTC.

CDR3 nucleotides: TGTGCCAGTCACGTGGGGGGAAACACCGGGGAGCTGTTTTTT. Translating it yields CASHVGGNTGELFF. This sequence joins TRBV19 and TRBJ2-2, with a weak D call TRBD2 (6 bases). This CDR3 spans 14 amino acids. V gave up 8 bases and J gave up 2 bases, with 12 bases separating them. Germline CDR1 reads LNHDA; CDR2 reads SQIVND (reference sequence).

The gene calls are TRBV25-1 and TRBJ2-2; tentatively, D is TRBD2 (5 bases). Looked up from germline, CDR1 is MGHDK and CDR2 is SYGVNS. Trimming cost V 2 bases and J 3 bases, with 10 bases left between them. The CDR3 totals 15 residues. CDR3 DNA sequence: TGTGCCAGCAGTGAAAGGGAAGCGGACACCGGGGAGCTGTTTTTT. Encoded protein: CASSEREADTGELFF. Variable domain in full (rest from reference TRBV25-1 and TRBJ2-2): EADIYQTPRYLVIGTGKKITLECSQTMGHDKMYWYQQDPGMELHLIHYSYGVNSTEKGDLSSESTVSRIRTEHFPLTLESARPSHTSQYLCASSEREADTGELFFGEGSRLTVL.